The 11 T cell receptor beta chains reported below all come from one sample, sequenced in a study of T cells after yellow fever vaccination. TCRdb itself ran the 5' RACE reads through MiXCR, one entry per CDR3 protein. The sample includes under 400,000 distinct CDR3 sequences, around 12% of them seen just once. The sample here was CD4+ T cells sorted from PBMCs, taken 15 days after the yellow fever booster vaccination. Receptors originate from a man aged 18 to 30 who received the YFV17D yellow fever vaccine.

In this sample, this clonotype turned up a few times. This chain uses TRBV10-3 with TRBJ2-7; 8 bases map to TRBD1. CDR3 length equals 14 residues. The V gene's germline CDR1 is ENHRY and CDR2 SYGVKD. The V and J ends lost 6 bases and 2 bases, in that order; junction bases with no gene match: 6. In DNA, the CDR3 is TGTGCCATCAGGGAGGACAGGGTCCCCTACGAGCAGTACTTC. Translated: CAIREDRVPYEQYF.

The rearrangement joins TRBV10-3 to TRBJ2-5; D uncertain. Germline V CDR1 and CDR2: ENHRY, SYGVKD. With 5 bases removed from V and 4 bases from J, the gap between germline ends came to 8 bases. This CDR3 is 12 amino acids long. The CDR3 here is CAISTERETQYF. The CDR3 region has the DNA TGTGCCATCAGTACAGAGAGAGAGACCCAGTACTTC.

This clonotype was observed a few times. The CDR3 nucleotides are TGTGCCAGCAGCTTTAGCGGGGGGATGGGAGAGACCCAGTACTTC. This codes for CASSFSGGMGETQYF. This sequence joins TRBV5-6 and TRBJ2-5; 10 nucleotides match TRBD2. CDR3 size: 15 residues. Germline loops: CDR1 SGHDT, CDR2 YYEEEE. Trimming removed 2 bases from V and 4 bases from J; junction bases left unmatched: 5.

In its sample, this clonotype was seen a few times. This CDR3 reads CASSAPSRGNQPQHF. CDR3 in DNA: TGTGCCAGCAGTGCGCCTTCAAGGGGGAATCAGCCCCAGCATTTT. J is TRBJ1-5 and V is TRBV6-2 or TRBV6-3, with a tentative D call TRBD1 (6 bases). CDR1 MNHEY and CDR2 SVGEGT come from the germline V gene. The CDR3 extends over 15 amino acids. The V and J ends lost 5 bases and 4 bases respectively, with 15 bases between them.

This sequence joins TRBV5-5 and TRBJ2-2, with D tentatively TRBD1 (6 bases). The CDR3 totals 16 residues. Germline lookup yields CDR1 SGHKS and CDR2 YYEKEE (reference sequence). Trimming shortened V by 1 base and J by 0 bases, and 10 bases separated the two germline ends. DNA of the CDR3: TGTGCCAGCAGCTTGAGGGACACCTCGAACACCGGGGAGCTGTTTTTT. Protein sequence: CASSLRDTSNTGELFF.

At least ten counts were recorded for this clonotype. In nucleotides, the CDR3 is TGCGCCAGCAGCCAAGCCAGGGGGCATCGGGGGCAGTACTTC. Its translation: CASSQARGHRGQYF. The V call is TRBV4-3, the J call TRBJ2-7, with TRBD1 identical over 8 bases. V trimming: 1 base; J trimming: 9 bases; junction bases outside the gene matches: 8. Per the germline V gene, CDR1 is LGHNA and CDR2 is YSLEER. The CDR3 has 14 amino acids.

By sample share, this clonotype is medium-sized (0.01 to 0.1%). The rearrangement joins TRBV5-6 to TRBJ2-5; TRBD1 aligns across 8 bases. Germline lookup yields CDR1 SGHDT and CDR2 YYEEEE. V dropped 4 bases and J dropped 5; count of bases not matched to a gene: 7. CDR3 size: 14 residues. CDR3 sequence: CASSTPGTGETQYF. The CDR3 DNA is TGTGCCAGCAGCACACCCGGGACAGGCGAGACCCAGTACTTC.

The table lists this clonotype with a few counts. The V gene is TRBV11-3, the J gene TRBJ2-1; TRBD1 might be the D (6 bases). The length of the CDR3 is 18 residues. Trimming shortened V by 0 bases and J by 10 bases, and 25 bases separated the two germline ends. Germline-derived CDR1 and CDR2 are SGHNT and YENEEA. The CDR3 DNA sequence: TGTGCCAGCAGCTTAGATCAAGGGGGATCCGCCAGGGCGGCCGAGCAGTTCTTC. This encodes CASSLDQGGSARAAEQFF.

This clonotype has only a few counts. The V call is TRBV7-8, the J call TRBJ1-1; D unresolved. Germline CDR1 is SGHVS and CDR2 is FQNEAQ. V dropped 1 base and J dropped 3 bases, with 15 bases sitting between them. This CDR3 comprises 16 residues. The CDR3 spells CASSLVGNLEDTEAFF. The DNA for the CDR3 is TGTGCCAGCAGCTTAGTCGGCAACTTAGAGGACACTGAAGCTTTCTTT.

This sequence joins TRBV20-1 and TRBJ2-1; 7 bases fit TRBD2. Germline V lookup: CDR1 DFQATT, CDR2 SNEGSKA (reference sequence). The CDR3 contains 14 residues. V lost 1 base to trimming and J lost 9 bases; unmatched junction nucleotides: 9. As DNA, the CDR3 is TGCAGTGCTAGAGCACCGGGAGGCAGGCCTGAGCAGTTCTTC. Translated: CSARAPGGRPEQFF.

In its sample, this clonotype was seen a few times. In nucleotides, the CDR3 is TGTGCCAGCAAACCGGGACAGGGAAGTCAGCCCCAGCATTTT. It yields the protein CASKPGQGSQPQHF. V usage is TRBV28 and J usage is TRBJ1-5; the match to TRBD1 covers 9 bases. This CDR3 comprises 14 residues. With V trimmed by 7 bases and J by 6 bases, 7 bases remained unmatched. Germline CDR1 is MDHEN and CDR2 is SYDVKM.